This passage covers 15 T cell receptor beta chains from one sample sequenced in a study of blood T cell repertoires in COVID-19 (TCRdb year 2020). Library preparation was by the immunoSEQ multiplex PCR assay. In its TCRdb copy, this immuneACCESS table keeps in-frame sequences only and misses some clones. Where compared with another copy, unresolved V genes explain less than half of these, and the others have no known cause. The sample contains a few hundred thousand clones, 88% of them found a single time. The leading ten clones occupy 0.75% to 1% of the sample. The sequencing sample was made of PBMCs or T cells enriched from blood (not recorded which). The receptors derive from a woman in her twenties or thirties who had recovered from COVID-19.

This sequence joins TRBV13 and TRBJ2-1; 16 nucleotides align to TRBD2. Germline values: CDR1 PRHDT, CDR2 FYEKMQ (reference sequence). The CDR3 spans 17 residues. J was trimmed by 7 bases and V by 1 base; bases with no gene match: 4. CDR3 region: CASSLAGLAGGENEQFF. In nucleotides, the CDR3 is TGTGCCAGCAGCTTAGCGGGACTAGCGGGAGGGGAGAATGAGCAGTTCTTC.

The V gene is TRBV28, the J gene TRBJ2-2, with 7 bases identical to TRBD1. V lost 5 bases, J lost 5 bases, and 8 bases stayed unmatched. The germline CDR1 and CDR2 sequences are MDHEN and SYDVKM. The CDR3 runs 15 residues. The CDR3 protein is CASSGPGQRTGELFF. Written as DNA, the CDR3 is TGTGCCAGCAGTGGCCCGGGACAGAGGACCGGGGAGCTGTTTTTT.

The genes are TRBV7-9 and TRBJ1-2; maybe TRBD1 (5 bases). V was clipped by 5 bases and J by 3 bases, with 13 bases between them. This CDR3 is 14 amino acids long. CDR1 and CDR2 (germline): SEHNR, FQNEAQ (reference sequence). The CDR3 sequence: CASSLAGGDYGYTF. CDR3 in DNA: TGTGCCAGCAGCCTCGCCGGGGGGGACTATGGCTACACCTTC.

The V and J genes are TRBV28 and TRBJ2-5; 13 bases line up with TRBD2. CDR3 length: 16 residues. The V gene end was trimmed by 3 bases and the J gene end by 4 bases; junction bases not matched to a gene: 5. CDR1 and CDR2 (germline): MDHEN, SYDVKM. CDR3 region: CASSFTRLAGGETQYF. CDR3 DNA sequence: TGTGCCAGCAGTTTCACCCGACTAGCGGGGGGAGAGACCCAGTACTTC.

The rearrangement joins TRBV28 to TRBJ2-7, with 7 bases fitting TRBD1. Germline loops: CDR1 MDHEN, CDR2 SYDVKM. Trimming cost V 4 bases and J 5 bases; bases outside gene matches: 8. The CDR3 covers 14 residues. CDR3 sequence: CASSYLTGTNEQYF. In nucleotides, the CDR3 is TGTGCCAGCAGTTACCTGACAGGGACGAACGAGCAGTACTTC. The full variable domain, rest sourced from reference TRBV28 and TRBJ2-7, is DVKVTQSSRYLVKRTGEKVFLECVQDMDHENMFWYRQDPGLGLRLIYFSYDVKMKEKGDIPEGYSVSREKKERFSLILESASTNQTSMYLCASSYLTGTNEQYFGPGTRLTVT.

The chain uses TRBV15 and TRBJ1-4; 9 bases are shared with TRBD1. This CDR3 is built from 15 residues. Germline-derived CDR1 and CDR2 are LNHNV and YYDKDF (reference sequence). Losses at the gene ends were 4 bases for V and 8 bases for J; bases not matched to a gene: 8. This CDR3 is CATSKQGALIEKLFF. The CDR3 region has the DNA TGTGCCACCAGCAAACAGGGGGCCTTGATAGAAAAACTGTTTTTT.

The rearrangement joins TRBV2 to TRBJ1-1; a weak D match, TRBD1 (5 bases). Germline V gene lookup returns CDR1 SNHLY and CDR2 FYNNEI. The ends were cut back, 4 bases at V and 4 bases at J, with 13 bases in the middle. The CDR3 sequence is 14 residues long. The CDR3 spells CASSGGSAFTEAFF. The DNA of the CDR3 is TGTGCCAGCAGTGGGGGCAGTGCTTTCACTGAAGCTTTCTTT. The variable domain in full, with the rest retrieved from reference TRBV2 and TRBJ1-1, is EPEVTQTPSHQVTQMGQEVILRCVPISNHLYFYWYRQILGQKVEFLVSFYNNEISEKSEIFDDQFSVERPDGSNFTLKIRSTKLEDSAMYFCASSGGSAFTEAFFGQGTRLTVV.

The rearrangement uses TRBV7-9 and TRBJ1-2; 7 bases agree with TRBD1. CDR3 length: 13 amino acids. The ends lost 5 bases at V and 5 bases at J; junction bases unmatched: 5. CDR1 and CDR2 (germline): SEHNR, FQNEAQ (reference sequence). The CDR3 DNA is TGTGCCAGCAGCCCTGGACAGGATTATGGCTACACCTTC. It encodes CASSPGQDYGYTF.

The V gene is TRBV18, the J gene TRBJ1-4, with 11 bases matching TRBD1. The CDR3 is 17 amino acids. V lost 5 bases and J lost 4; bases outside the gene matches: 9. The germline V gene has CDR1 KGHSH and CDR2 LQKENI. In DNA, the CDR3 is TGTGCCAGCTCAGCGAACGCAGGGACAGGGGGTAATGAAAAACTGTTTTTT. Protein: CASSANAGTGGNEKLFF.

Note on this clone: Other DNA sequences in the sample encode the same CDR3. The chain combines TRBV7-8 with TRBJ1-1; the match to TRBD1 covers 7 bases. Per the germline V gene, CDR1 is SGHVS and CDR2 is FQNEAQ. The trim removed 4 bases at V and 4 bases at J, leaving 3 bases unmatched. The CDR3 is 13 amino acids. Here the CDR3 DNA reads TGTGCCAGCAGCTCGTACAGGGGCACTGAAGCTTTCTTT. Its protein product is CASSSYRGTEAFF.

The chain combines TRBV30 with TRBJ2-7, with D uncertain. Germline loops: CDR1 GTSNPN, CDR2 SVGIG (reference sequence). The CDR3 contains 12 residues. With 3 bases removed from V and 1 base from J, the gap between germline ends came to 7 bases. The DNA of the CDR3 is TGTGCCTGGAGACACAGTTCCTACGAGCAGTACTTC. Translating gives CAWRHSSYEQYF.

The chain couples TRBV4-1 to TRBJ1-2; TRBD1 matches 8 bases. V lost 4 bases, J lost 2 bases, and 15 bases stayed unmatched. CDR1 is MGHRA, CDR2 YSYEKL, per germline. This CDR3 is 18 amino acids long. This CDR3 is CASSPSGGPRQGNYGYTF. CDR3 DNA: TGCGCCAGCAGCCCCTCAGGGGGCCCTAGACAGGGGAACTATGGCTACACCTTC.

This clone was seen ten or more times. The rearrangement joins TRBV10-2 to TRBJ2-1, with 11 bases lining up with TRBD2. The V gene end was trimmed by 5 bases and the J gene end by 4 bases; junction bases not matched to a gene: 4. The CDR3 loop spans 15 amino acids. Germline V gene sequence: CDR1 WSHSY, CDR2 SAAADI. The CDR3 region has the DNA TGCGCCAGCAGTCCCGGGACTAGCGGTTACAATGAGCAGTTCTTC. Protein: CASSPGTSGYNEQFF.

The CDR3 DNA reads as TGTGCCAGCAGCTTACGTCCAGGGGCTGAAGCTTTCTTT. Protein: CASSLRPGAEAFF. V is TRBV7-2 and J is TRBJ1-1; possible D gene TRBD1, 6 bases. From germline, CDR1 is SGHTA and CDR2 FQGNSA. CDR3 size: 13 residues. V was shortened by 2 bases and J by 6 bases, with 10 bases between the two germline ends. The full variable domain, completed using reference TRBV7-2 and TRBJ1-1, is GAGVSQSPSNKVTEKGKDVELRCDPISGHTALYWYRQSLGQGLEFLIYFQGNSAPDKSGLPSDRFSAERTGGSVSTLTIQRTQQEDSAVYLCASSLRPGAEAFFGQGTRLTVV.

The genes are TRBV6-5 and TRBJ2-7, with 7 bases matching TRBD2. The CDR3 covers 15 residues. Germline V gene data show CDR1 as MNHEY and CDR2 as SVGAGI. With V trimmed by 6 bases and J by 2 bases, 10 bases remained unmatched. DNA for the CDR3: TGTGCCAGCAGGCCTTCAGGGACTATTACCTACGAGCAGTACTTC. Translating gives CASRPSGTITYEQYF.